This T cell receptor (beta chain) was sequenced for a study of shared clonotypes between healthy human individuals. A note on this clone: The antigen is undetermined.

Study results and caveats: Sorted-subset samples were not fully sequenced, rarefaction indicated.

Only Caucasian adults living in Nashville, Tennessee served as donors. The CDR3 consists of 14 residues. CDR1 and CDR2 (germline): MNHEY, SMNVEV (reference sequence). V lost 5 bases, J lost 4 bases, and 12 bases lay in between. Sequencing was performed with immunoSEQ multiplex PCR; in TCRdb, only in-frame clones are kept and a portion is missing. Of roughly 400,000 clones detected, about 96% appear once; the ten largest clones hold less than 0.35%. The V gene is TRBV27, the J gene TRBJ1-5; tentatively, D is TRBD1 (6 bases). The origin of this receptor is a man aged 25 to 40 in good health. The material sequenced was memory CD8+ T cells sorted from blood. Noted subset: CD45RO+ cells pooled with CCR7-negative TemRA cells. CDR3 nucleotide sequence: TGTGCCAGCAGTGGCCCAGGGGATAATCAGCCCCAGCATTTT. It codes for CASSGPGDNQPQHF.